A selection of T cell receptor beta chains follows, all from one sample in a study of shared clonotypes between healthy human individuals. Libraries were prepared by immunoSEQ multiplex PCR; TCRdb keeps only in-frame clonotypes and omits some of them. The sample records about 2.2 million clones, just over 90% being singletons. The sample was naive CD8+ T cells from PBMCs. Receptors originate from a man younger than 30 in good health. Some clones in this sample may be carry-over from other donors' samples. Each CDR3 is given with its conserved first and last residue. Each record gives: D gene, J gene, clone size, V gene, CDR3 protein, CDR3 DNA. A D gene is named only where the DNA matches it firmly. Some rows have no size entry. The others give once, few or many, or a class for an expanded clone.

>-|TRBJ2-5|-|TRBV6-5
CASSQAVRGETQYF
TGTGCCAGCAGTCAAGCGGTCCGGGGGGAGACCCAGTACTTC
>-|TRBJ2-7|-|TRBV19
CASSILHTDGYEQYF
TGTGCCAGTAGTATCCTCCATACGGATGGCTACGAGCAGTACTTC
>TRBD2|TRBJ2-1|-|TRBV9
CASSASGRYNEQFF
TGTGCCAGCAGCGCTAGCGGGAGGTACAATGAGCAGTTCTTC
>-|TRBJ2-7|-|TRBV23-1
CASALPYEQYF
TGCGCCAGCGCCCTTCCGTACGAGCAGTACTTC
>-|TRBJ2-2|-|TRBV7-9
CASSSSNKGTPNTGELFF
TGTGCCAGCAGCTCATCGAATAAAGGGACCCCGAACACCGGGGAGCTGTTTTTT
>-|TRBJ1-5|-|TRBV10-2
CATRNITTGPNQPQHF
TGCGCCACCCGTAATATAACCACAGGGCCGAATCAGCCCCAGCATTTT
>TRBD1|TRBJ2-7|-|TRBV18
CASSPGQPYEQYF
TGTGCCAGCTCACCGGGACAGCCGTACGAGCAGTACTTC
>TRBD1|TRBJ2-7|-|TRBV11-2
CASSLDRGYEQYF
TGTGCCAGCAGCTTAGACAGGGGGTACGAGCAGTACTTC
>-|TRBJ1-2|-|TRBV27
CASGQNYGYTF
TGTGCCAGCGGGCAGAACTATGGCTACACCTTC
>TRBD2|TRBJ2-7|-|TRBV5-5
CASSPSGGAYEQYF
TGTGCCAGCAGCCCGAGTGGGGGGGCCTACGAGCAGTACTTC
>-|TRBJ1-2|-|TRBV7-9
CASSFSEFSYGYTF
TGTGCCAGCAGCTTCTCAGAATTCTCCTATGGCTACACCTTC
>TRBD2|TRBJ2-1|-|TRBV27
CASSLGGLVNEQFF
TGTGCCAGCAGTTTAGGGGGACTAGTCAATGAGCAGTTCTTC
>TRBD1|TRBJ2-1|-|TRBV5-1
CASSLSRTGIINEQFF
TGCGCCAGCAGCCTATCAAGGACAGGGATTATTAATGAGCAGTTCTTC
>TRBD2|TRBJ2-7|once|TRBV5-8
CASSLPRGGTFPYEQYF
TGTGCCAGCAGCTTGCCGCGGGGGGGGACCTTCCCCTACGAGCAGTACTTC
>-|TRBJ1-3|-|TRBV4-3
CASSQDDYRSSGNTIYF
TGCGCCAGCAGCCAAGATGATTACAGGAGCTCTGGAAACACCATATATTTT
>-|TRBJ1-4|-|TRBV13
CASSLAGTHNEKLFF
TGTGCCAGCAGCTTAGCCGGGACTCATAATGAAAAACTGTTTTTT
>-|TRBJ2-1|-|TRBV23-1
CASSQTLRLNEQFF
TGCGCCAGCAGTCAAACGTTACGGCTCAATGAGCAGTTCTTC
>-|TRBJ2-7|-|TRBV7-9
CASTPWGAYEQYF
TGTGCCAGCACCCCCTGGGGGGCCTACGAGCAGTACTTC
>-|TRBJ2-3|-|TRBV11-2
CASSLFEEGLDTQYF
TGTGCCAGCAGCTTATTTGAGGAGGGTCTGGATACGCAGTATTTT
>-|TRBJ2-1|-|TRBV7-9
CASSSGLHNEQFF
TGTGCCAGCAGCTCGGGGCTTCACAATGAGCAGTTCTTC
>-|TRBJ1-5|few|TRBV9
CASSAHTGNNQPQHF
TGTGCCAGCAGCGCCCATACAGGGAACAATCAGCCCCAGCATTTT
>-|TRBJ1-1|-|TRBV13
CASSLSFTEAFF
TGTGCCAGCAGCTTAAGTTTCACTGAAGCTTTCTTT
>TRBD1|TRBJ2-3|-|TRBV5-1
CASSSMGQGAADTQYF
TGCGCCAGCAGCTCTATGGGACAGGGGGCTGCAGATACGCAGTATTTT
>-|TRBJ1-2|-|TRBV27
CASSSKPIYGYTF
TGTGCCAGCAGTTCAAAACCGATTTATGGCTACACCTTC
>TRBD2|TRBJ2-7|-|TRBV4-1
CASSQEGPGLAAYEQYF
TGCGCCAGCAGCCAAGAAGGCCCGGGACTAGCGGCGTACGAGCAGTACTTC
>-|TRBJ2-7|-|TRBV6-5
CASSYKGDEQYF
TGTGCCAGCAGTTACAAGGGCGACGAGCAGTACTTC
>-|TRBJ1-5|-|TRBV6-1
CASSEFQGHQPQHF
TGTGCCAGCAGTGAATTCCAGGGGCATCAGCCCCAGCATTTT
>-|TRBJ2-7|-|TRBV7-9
CASSLVLPPYEQYF
TGTGCCAGCAGCTTAGTTCTCCCCCCCTACGAGCAGTACTTC
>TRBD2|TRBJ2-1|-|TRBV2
CASTLTSGYQLGNEQFF
TGTGCCAGCACACTGACTAGCGGGTATCAACTCGGCAATGAGCAGTTCTTC
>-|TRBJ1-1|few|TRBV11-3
CASSLGKNTEAFF
TGTGCCAGCAGCCTTGGGAAGAACACTGAAGCTTTCTTT
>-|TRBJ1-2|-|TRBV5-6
CASSPRDFSYGYTF
TGTGCCAGCAGCCCCCGAGACTTTTCCTATGGCTACACCTTC
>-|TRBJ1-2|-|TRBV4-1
CASSQVQGRDGYTF
TGCGCCAGCAGCCAAGTTCAGGGCCGCGATGGCTACACCTTC
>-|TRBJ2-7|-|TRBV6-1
CASSGPQAGDYEQYF
TGTGCCAGCAGTGGTCCACAAGCCGGAGACTACGAGCAGTACTTC
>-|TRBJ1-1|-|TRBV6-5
CASSPLPGGQTEAFF
TGTGCCAGCAGCCCCTTACCTGGGGGGCAGACTGAAGCTTTCTTT
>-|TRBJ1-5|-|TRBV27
CASSLVGLASQPQHF
TGTGCCAGCAGTTTAGTAGGCCTAGCGAGTCAGCCCCAGCATTTT
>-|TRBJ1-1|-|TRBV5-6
CASSHGRPSNTEAFF
TGTGCCAGCAGCCACGGCAGGCCTTCGAACACTGAAGCTTTCTTT
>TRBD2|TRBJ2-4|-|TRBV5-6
CASSLGGWGLAGNIQYF
TGTGCCAGCAGCTTGGGCGGCTGGGGACTAGCTGGAAACATTCAGTACTTC
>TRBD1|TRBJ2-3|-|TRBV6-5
CASSYGTGPTDTQYF
TGTGCCAGCAGTTACGGGACAGGCCCCACAGATACGCAGTATTTT
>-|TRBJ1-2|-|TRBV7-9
CASSLVGAPGYTF
TGTGCCAGCAGCTTAGTTGGGGCTCCAGGCTACACCTTC
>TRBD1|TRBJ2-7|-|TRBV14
CASSYGQGAYEQYF
TGTGCCAGCAGCTACGGACAGGGGGCATACGAGCAGTACTTC
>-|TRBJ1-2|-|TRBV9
CASSAPGGKTLNYGYTF
TGTGCCAGCAGCGCCCCTGGGGGAAAGACTCTTAACTATGGCTACACCTTC
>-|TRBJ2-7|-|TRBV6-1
CASSEGGISYEQYF
TGTGCCAGCAGTGAAGGGGGGATCTCCTACGAGCAGTACTTC
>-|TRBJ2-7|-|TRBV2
CASSGWRENSYEQYF
TGTGCCAGCAGTGGTTGGCGGGAAAACTCCTACGAGCAGTACTTC
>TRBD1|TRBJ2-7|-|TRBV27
CASSQIPRDRDYEQYF
TGTGCCAGCAGTCAGATTCCCCGGGACAGGGACTACGAGCAGTACTTC
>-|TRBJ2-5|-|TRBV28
CASSLYAVGGETQYF
TGTGCCAGCAGTTTATACGCCGTAGGAGGAGAGACCCAGTACTTC
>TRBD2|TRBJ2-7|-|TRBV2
CASSATPGGESYEQYF
TGTGCCAGCAGTGCCACACCGGGAGGAGAGTCCTACGAGCAGTACTTC
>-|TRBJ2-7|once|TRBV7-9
CASSSGGVSYEQYF
TGTGCCAGCAGTTCAGGAGGGGTCTCCTACGAGCAGTACTTC
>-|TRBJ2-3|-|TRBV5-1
CASMVHPTDTQYF
TGCGCCAGCATGGTACATCCAACAGATACGCAGTATTTT
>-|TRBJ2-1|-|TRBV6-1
CASSELRLAYNEQFF
TGTGCCAGCAGTGAACTGAGACTAGCCTACAATGAGCAGTTCTTC
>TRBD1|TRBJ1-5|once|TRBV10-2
CASSQGAERPQHF
TGCGCCAGCAGCCAGGGGGCTGAGCGGCCCCAGCATTTT
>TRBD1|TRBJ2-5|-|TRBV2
CVTLGQGAYETQYF
TGTGTCACATTAGGACAGGGGGCATATGAGACCCAGTACTTC